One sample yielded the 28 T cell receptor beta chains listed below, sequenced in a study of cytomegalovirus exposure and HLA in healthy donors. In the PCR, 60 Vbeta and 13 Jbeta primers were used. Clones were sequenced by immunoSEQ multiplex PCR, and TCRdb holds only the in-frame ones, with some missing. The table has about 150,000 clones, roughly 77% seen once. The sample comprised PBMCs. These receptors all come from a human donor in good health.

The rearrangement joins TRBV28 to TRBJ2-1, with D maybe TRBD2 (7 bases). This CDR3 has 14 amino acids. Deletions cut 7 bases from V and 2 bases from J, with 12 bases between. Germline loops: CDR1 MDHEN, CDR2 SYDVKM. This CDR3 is CASMRGGTYNEQFF. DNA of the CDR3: TGTGCCAGCATGAGGGGGGGCACCTACAATGAGCAGTTCTTC.

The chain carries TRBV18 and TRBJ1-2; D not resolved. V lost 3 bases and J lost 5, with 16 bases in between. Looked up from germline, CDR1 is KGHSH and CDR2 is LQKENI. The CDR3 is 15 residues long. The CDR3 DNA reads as TGTGCCAGCTCACCGTCCCTTACCGATAGTTATGGCTACACCTTC. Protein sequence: CASSPSLTDSYGYTF.

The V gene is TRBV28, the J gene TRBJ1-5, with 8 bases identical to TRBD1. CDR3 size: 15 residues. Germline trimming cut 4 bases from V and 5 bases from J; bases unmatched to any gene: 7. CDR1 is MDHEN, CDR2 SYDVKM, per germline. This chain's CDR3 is CASSSYRGGYQPQHF. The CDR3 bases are TGTGCCAGCAGTTCCTACAGGGGGGGGTATCAGCCCCAGCATTTT.

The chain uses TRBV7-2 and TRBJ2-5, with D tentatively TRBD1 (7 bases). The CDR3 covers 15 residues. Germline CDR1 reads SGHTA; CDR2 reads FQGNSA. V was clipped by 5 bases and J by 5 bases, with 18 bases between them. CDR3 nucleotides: TGTGCCAGCAGCCTGACCCGGACAGGAGGGGAGACCCAGTACTTC. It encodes CASSLTRTGGETQYF.

CDR3 sequence reads: CASISVASSGGGSEQFF. CDR3 bases: TGTGCCAGTATATCGGTGGCATCCAGCGGGGGGGGTAGCGAGCAGTTCTTC. The chain is built from TRBV19 and TRBJ2-1; TRBD2 matches 10 bases. CDR3 length: 17 residues. Germline trimming cut 7 bases from V and 10 bases from J; bases unmatched to any gene: 19. CDR1 and CDR2 (germline): LNHDA, SQIVND (reference sequence).

CDR3 coding DNA: TGCGCCAGCAGCTTGGGGGGCGGTGCGGAAAAACTGTTTTTT. As protein: CASSLGGGAEKLFF. V gene TRBV5-1 combines with J gene TRBJ1-4; possibly TRBD1 for D (5 bases). The V and J ends lost 0 bases and 8 bases respectively, with 11 bases between them. The CDR3 is 14 residues long. Germline CDR1 and CDR2: SGHRS and YFSETQ. Using reference TRBV5-1 and TRBJ1-4 for the parts outside the CDR3, the full variable domain is KAGVTQTPRYLIKTRGQQVTLSCSPISGHRSVSWYQQTPGQGLQFLFEYFSETQRNKGNFPGRFSGRQFSNSRSEMNVSTLELGDSALYLCASSLGGGAEKLFFGSGTQLSVL.

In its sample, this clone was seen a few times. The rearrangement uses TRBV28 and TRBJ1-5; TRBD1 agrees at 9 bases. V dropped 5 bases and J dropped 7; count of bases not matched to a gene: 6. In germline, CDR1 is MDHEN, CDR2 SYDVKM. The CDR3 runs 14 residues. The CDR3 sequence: CASSTQGAAQPQHF. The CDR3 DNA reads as TGTGCCAGCAGTACACAGGGGGCCGCCCAGCCCCAGCATTTT.

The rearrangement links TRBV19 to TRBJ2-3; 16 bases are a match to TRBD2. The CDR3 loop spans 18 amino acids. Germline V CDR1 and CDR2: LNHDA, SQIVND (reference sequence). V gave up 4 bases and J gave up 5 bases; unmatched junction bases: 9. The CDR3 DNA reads TGTGCCAGTAGTAGGCCGGGACTAGCGGGGGGGCCGGAAGATACGCAGTATTTT. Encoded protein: CASSRPGLAGGPEDTQYF.

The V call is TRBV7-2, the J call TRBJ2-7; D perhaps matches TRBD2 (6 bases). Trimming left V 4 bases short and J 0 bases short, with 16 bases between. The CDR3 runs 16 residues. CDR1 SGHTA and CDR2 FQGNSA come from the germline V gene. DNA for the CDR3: TGTGCCAGCAGCTCCCTCCCGACCGGGAGCTCCTACGAGCAGTACTTC. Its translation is CASSSLPTGSSYEQYF.

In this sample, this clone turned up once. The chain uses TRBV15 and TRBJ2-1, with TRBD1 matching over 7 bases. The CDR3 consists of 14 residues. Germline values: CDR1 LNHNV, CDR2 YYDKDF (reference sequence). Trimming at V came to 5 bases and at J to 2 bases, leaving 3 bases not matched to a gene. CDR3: CATSGDRAYNEQFF. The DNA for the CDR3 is TGTGCCACCAGCGGGGACAGAGCCTACAATGAGCAGTTCTTC.

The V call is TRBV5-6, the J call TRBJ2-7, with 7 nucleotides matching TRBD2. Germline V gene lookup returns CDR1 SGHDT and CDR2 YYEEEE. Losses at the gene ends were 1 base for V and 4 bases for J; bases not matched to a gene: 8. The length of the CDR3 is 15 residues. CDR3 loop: CASSLQGGPPYEQYF. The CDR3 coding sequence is TGTGCCAGCAGCTTGCAGGGAGGGCCCCCGTACGAGCAGTACTTC.

CDR3: CASTRLDRVGTEAFF. In DNA, the CDR3 is TGTGCCAGCACCAGACTCGACAGGGTTGGCACTGAAGCTTTCTTT. The rearrangement joins TRBV2 to TRBJ1-1, with 7 bases matching TRBD1. This CDR3 comprises 15 residues. The trim removed 7 bases at V and 4 bases at J, leaving 12 bases unmatched. Germline V CDR1 and CDR2: SNHLY, FYNNEI.

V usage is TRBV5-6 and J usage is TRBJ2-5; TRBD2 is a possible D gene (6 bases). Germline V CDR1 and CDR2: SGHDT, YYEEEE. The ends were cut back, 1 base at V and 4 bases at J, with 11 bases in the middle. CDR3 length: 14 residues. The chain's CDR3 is CASSLMGGSETQYF. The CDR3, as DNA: TGTGCCAGCAGCTTGATGGGGGGTTCAGAGACCCAGTACTTC.

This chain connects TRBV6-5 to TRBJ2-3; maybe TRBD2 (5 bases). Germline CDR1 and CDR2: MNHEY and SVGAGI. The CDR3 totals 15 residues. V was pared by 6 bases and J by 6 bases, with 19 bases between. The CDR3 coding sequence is TGTGCCAGCAGGGGAGTTGGGTGGGGATCTGATACGCAGTATTTT. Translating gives CASRGVGWGSDTQYF.

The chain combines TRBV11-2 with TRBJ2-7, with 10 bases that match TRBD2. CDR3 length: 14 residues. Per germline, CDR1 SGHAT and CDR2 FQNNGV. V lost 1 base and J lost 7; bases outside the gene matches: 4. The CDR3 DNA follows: TGTGCCAGCAGCTTAGCTAGCGGGGGTCGGGAGCAGTACTTC. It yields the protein CASSLASGGREQYF.

CDR3 nucleotide sequence: TGTGCCAGCAGCGATATAATTGGGACAGGTACTGGCTACACCTTC. Translating gives CASSDIIGTGTGYTF. This sequence joins TRBV7-8 and TRBJ1-2, with 8 bases matching TRBD1. This CDR3 is built from 15 residues. In germline, CDR1 is SGHVS, CDR2 FQNEAQ. V shed 5 bases, J shed 7 bases, and the junction held 12 bases outside the gene matches.

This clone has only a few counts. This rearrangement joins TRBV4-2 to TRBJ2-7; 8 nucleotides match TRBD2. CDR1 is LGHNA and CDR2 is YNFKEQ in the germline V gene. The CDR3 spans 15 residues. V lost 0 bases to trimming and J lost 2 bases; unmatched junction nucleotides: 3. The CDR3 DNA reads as TGTGCCAGCAGCCAAGATCTCGGGGGGGCCTACGAGCAGTACTTC. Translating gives CASSQDLGGAYEQYF.

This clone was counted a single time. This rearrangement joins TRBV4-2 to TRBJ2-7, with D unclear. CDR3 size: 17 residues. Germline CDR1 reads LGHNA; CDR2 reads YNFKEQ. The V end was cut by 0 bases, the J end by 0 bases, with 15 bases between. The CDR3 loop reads CASSQDFDPLSSYEQYF. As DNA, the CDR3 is TGTGCCAGCAGCCAAGATTTTGATCCCTTGAGCTCCTACGAGCAGTACTTC.

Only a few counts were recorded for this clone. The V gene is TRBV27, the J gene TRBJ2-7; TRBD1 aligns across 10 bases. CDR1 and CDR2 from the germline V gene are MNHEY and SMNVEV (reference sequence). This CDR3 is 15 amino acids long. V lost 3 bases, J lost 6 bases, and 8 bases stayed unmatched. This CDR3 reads CASSFRGQGLTEQYF. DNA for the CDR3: TGTGCCAGCAGTTTTCGGGGACAGGGGTTGACCGAGCAGTACTTC.

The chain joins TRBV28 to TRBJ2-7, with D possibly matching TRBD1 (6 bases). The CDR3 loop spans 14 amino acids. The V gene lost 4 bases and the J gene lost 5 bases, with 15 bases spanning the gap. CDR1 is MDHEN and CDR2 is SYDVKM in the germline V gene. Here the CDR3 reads CASSYHRVMDEQYF. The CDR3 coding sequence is TGTGCCAGCAGTTACCACAGGGTAATGGACGAGCAGTACTTC.

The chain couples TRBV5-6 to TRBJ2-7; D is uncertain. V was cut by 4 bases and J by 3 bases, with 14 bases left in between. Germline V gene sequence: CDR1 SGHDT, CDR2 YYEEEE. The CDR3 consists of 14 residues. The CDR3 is CASSTNPNHYEQYF. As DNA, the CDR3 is TGTGCCAGCAGCACAAACCCCAACCACTACGAGCAGTACTTC.

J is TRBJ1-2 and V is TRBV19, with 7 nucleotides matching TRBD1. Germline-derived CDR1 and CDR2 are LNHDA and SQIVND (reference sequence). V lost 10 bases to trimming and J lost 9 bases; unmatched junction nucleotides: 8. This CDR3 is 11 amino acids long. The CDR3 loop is CATTTGISYTF. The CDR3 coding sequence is TGTGCCACTACGACAGGGATCAGCTACACCTTC.

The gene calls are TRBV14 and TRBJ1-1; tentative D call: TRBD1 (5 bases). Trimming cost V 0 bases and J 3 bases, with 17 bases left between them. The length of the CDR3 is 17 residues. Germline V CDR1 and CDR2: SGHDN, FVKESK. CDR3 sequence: CASSQDLTSGGDTEAFF. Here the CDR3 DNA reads TGTGCCAGCAGCCAAGATCTTACGTCGGGAGGGGACACTGAAGCTTTCTTT.

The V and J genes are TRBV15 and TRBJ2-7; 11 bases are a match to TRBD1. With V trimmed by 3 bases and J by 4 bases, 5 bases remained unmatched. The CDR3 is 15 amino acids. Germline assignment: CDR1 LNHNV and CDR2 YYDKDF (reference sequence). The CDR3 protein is CATSRPGTGGYEQYF. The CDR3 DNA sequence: TGTGCCACCAGCAGGCCCGGGACAGGGGGGTACGAGCAGTACTTC.

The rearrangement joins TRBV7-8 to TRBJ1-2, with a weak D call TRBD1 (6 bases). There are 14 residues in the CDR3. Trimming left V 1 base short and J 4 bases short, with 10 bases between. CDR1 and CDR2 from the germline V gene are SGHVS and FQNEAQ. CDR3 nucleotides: TGTGCCAGCAGCTTAGACAGGGATGGCTATGGCTACACCTTC. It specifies CASSLDRDGYGYTF.

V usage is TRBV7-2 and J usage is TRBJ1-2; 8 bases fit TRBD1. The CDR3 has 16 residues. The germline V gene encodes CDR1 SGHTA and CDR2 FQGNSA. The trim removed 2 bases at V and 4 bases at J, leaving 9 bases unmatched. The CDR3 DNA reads TGTGCCAGCAGCTTAAAGGGCAGGGGGCCCGGCTATGGCTACACCTTC. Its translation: CASSLKGRGPGYGYTF.

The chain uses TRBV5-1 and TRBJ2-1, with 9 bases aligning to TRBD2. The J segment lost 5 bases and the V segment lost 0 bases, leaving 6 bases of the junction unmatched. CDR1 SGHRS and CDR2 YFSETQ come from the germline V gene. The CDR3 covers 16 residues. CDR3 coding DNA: TGCGCCAGCAGCTTGGCCTTAGCGGGGGAGGACAATGAGCAGTTCTTC. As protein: CASSLALAGEDNEQFF.

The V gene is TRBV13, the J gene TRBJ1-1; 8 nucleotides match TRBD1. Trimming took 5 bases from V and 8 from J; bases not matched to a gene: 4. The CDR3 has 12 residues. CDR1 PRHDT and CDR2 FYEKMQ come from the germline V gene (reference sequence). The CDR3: CASSQGAGEAFF. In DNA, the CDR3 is TGTGCCAGCAGCCAGGGGGCTGGGGAAGCTTTCTTT.